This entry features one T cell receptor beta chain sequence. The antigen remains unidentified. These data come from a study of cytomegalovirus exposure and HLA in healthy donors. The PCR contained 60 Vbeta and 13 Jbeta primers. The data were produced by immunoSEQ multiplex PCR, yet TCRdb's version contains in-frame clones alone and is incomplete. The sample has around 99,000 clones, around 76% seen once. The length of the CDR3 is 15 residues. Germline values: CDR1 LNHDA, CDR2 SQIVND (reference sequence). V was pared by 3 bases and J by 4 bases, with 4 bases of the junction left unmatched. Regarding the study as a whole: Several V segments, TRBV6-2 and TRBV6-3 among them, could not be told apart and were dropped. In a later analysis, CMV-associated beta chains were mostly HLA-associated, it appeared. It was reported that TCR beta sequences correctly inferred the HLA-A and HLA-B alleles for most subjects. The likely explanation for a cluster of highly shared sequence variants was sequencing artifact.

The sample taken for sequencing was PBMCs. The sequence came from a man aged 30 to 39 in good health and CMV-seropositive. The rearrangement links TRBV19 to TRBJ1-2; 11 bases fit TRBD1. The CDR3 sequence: CASSMGGQGAYGYTF. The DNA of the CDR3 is TGTGCCAGTAGTATGGGAGGACAGGGGGCCTATGGCTACACCTTC. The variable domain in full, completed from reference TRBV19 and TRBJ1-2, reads DGGITQSPKYLFRKEGQNVTLSCEQNLNHDAMYWYRQDPGQGLRLIYYSQIVNDFQKGDIAEGYSVSREKKESFPLTVTSAQKNPTAFYLCASSMGGQGAYGYTFGSGTRLTVV.